Reported below is one TCR beta chain. The antigen is undetermined. This specimen belongs to a study of cytomegalovirus exposure and HLA in healthy donors. Findings of the study overall: As confirmed in vitro, a few CMV-associated chains were specific for CMV antigens. In an earlier analysis, most TCR beta V segments were productive about 87% or about 30% of the time. According to the study, approximately 150 TCR beta chains were cytomegalovirus-associated. Presence/absence analyses treated sequencing depth as roughly uniform across donors.

PCR was performed using 60 Vbeta and 13 Jbeta primers. Produced via immunoSEQ multiplex PCR; TCRdb's table is partial and in-frame only. The sample records about 190,000 clones, around 79% being singletons. The germline V and J ends were trimmed by 3 bases and 7 bases, with 13 bases remaining between them. Germline values: CDR1 MDHEN, CDR2 SYDVKM. CDR3 length: 14 amino acids. The rearrangement links TRBV28 to TRBJ2-1; a possible D gene is TRBD1 (6 bases). The specimen was PBMCs. The sequence derives from a woman under 30 in good health and CMV-seronegative. CDR3 nucleotide sequence: TGTGCCAGCAGTTTCATGGGGGCCGGAAATGAGCAGTTCTTC. This gives the protein CASSFMGAGNEQFF.